Included here is one T cell receptor (beta chain) sequence, with context. The protocol was immunoSEQ multiplex PCR, while the TCRdb copy is restricted to in-frame clones and leaves out a portion. This sample has fewer than 80,000 clones, with roughly 80% found just once. Germline V CDR1 and CDR2: SGHDT, YYEEEE. The CDR3 runs 15 residues. V was clipped by 4 bases and J by 3 bases; unmatched bases: 8. The data were taken from a study of blood T cell repertoires in COVID-19. Background on the study: Some COVID-19 samples were acute and others convalescent; all came from the United States, Italy and Spain.

This sequence originates from an elderly woman with acute or convalescent COVID-19. Source material: peripheral blood. V gene TRBV5-6 combines with J gene TRBJ1-1, with 8 bases that match TRBD1. The CDR3 loop reads CASSPYATGDTEAFF. CDR3 sequence (DNA): TGTGCCAGCAGCCCCTACGCGACAGGGGACACTGAAGCTTTCTTT.